A selection of T cell receptor beta chains follows, all from one sample in a study of response to subunit inactivated influenza vaccine. Via MiXCR, TCRdb re-called the RT-PCR reads, giving one row per CDR3 protein. This table holds about 500,000 distinct CDR3 sequences, about 17% found once. The specimen comprised CD4+ T cells sorted from PBMCs, sampled roughly 24 months after vaccination. The receptors were gathered from a man between 50 and 70 years old who received an inactivated influenza vaccine. CDR3s leave out the opening cysteine and the closing phenylalanine or tryptophan. Only some rows state a clone size, as once, few, many or a class for expanded clones.

NA	TRBV30	10	AWSDGGYEQY
few	TRBV6-5	15	ASSSSGTGIGNQPQH
NA	TRBV11-2	16	ASSLFRGGPNLFYEQY
many	TRBV12-3/TRBV12-4	12	ASSSWDSVDSQY
many	TRBV12-3/TRBV12-4	13	ASSSQGAALGKLF
NA	TRBV7-2	11	ASSTGGSETQY
few	TRBV12-3/TRBV12-4	17	ASSFMGSSGKGQMGTQY
few	TRBV4-2	17	ASSQDRRADTTNTGELF
few	TRBV30	13	AWSNGQGAFQPQH
few	TRBV20-1	12	SARLGHPNTEAF
NA	TRBV29-1	13	SVEDLVGINNEQF
NA	TRBV12-3/TRBV12-4	11	ASSDFSGGLQF
few	TRBV4-1	16	ASSSSGAKGSGANVLT
few	TRBV7-8	14	ASSLVPGGRTGELF
few	TRBV24-1	15	ATSDFGGKFSYNEQF
few	TRBV6-6	9	ASRDRWEQY
once	TRBV11-1	14	ASSQRTGGFGTEAF
few	TRBV7-9	13	ASSSMSGRADTQY
NA	TRBV12-3/TRBV12-4	12	ASSFKPYNSPLH
few	TRBV7-2	13	ASSRRTGLRETQY
NA	TRBV12-3/TRBV12-4	13	ASSLSGQRNQPQH
few	TRBV6-5	12	ASSYDGQAGEAF
many	TRBV7-9	11	VIPGPRGTEAF
many	TRBV4-3	12	ASSQERGGRKQY
NA	TRBV20-1	14	SARHPGTSIIGELF
few	TRBV6-5	12	ASSYSAGTGGYT
NA	TRBV14	12	ASSDYRDFDEQY
NA	TRBV11-2	16	ASSFLAGSPRSYNEQF
NA	TRBV7-2	12	ASSLHGLGNEQF
NA	TRBV5-1	14	ASSMRPGGGTGELF
few	TRBV12-3/TRBV12-4	13	ASSLPPGQGYEQY
NA	TRBV28	16	ASSSGGTGALSSYEQY
NA	TRBV20-1	11	SARVRTGDGYT
NA	TRBV5-6	12	ASSYSGTAYEQY
NA	TRBV3-1	12	ASSQAVSKNIQY
NA	TRBV7-4	22	ASSFRDTRLSTSGYSTNTGELF
few	TRBV4-3	11	ASSQTGFGEQY